Listed here is a single T cell receptor beta chain. What it binds is not known. CDR3 size: 17 residues. Every TCR beta cDNA library bore unique molecular identifiers. TCRdb analysed the PCR reads with MiXCR anew, one entry per CDR3 protein. The sample has some 450,000 distinct CDR3 sequences, under 55% seen once. These data come from a study of post-analysis software for immune sequencing data. At the level of the study: Included courses were relapsing-remitting and secondary progressive multiple sclerosis; progressive-relapsing multiple sclerosis was also included. Study-level results: A few TRBV segments occurring more often in patients than controls included TRBV5-6, TRBV5-1 and TRBV20-1.

The sequenced sample was blood. The sequence was collected from a girl aged 5 to 17 with multiple sclerosis. The chain is built from TRBV21-1 and TRBJ2-4; TRBD2, the table's D call, was not compared with the DNA. The DNA matches TRBJ2-7 better at its end, which makes the J call doubtful. TRBV21-1 is an annotated pseudogene. CDR3 DNA: TGTGTCAGCAGCAAGGGCGGACTAGCGGGAACTTGGTACGAGCAGTACTTC. This gives the protein CVSSKGGLAGTWYEQYF.